The 10 T cell receptor beta chains in this list originate from one sample, sequenced in a study of blood T cells in healthy people across ages. The authors ran a second PCR of about 6 to 11 cycles using a sample-barcoded 5' primer and a J-beta primer mix. TCRdb called the 5' RACE reads again in MiXCR, with one record for every CDR3 protein. This table has about 970,000 distinct CDR3 sequences, roughly half appearing once. Sequenced: blood. Every receptor here comes from an older woman in good health.

This chain links TRBV12-3 or TRBV12-4 with TRBJ2-1; D ambiguous. The J call is doubtful: the DNA matches TRBJ2-7 better. The CDR3 loop spans 15 amino acids. As DNA, the CDR3 is TGTGCCAGCAGCCCAACTCGGCCCTCCTACAATGAGCAGTACTTC. This gives the protein CASSPTRPSYNEQYF.

This clonotype was observed a few times. The chain recombines TRBV6-1 with TRBJ2-5; 12 positions match TRBD2. CDR3 length: 15 residues. V lost 5 bases and J lost 2; bases outside the gene matches: 3. Germline CDR1 MNHNS, CDR2 SASEGT. CDR3 loop: CASSWLAGGQETQYF. The CDR3 DNA sequence: TGTGCCAGCAGTTGGCTAGCGGGAGGGCAAGAGACCCAGTACTTC.

The table lists this clonotype with a few counts. This chain joins TRBV20-1 and TRBJ2-7, with D perhaps matching TRBD1 or TRBD2 (5 bases each). Germline CDR1 is DFQATT and CDR2 is SNEGSKA (reference sequence). Trimming removed 0 bases from V and 2 bases from J, with 14 bases in between. This CDR3 contains 15 residues. CDR3 in amino acids: CSARDIDGTTYEQYF. The CDR3, as DNA: TGCAGTGCTAGAGATATCGACGGGACGACCTACGAGCAGTACTTC.

This chain connects TRBV20-1 to TRBJ1-3, with D hard to call. Deletions cut 3 bases from V and 8 bases from J, with 8 bases between. This CDR3 region has 11 residues. Germline V gene sequence: CDR1 DFQATT, CDR2 SNEGSKA (reference sequence). The CDR3 loop reads CSASRGDTIYF. The CDR3 coding sequence is TGCAGTGCTAGTCGGGGTGACACCATATATTTT.

J is TRBJ2-5 and V is TRBV4-2; the D gene is possibly TRBD1 (6 bases). The DNA end favors TRBJ2-7, so the J call may be wrong. The germline CDR1 and CDR2 sequences are LGHNA and YNFKEQ. The CDR3 spans 15 residues. In nucleotides, the CDR3 is TGTGCCAGCAGCCTCCAGATGACAGGTGACTACGAGCAGTACTTC. Residues: CASSLQMTGDYEQYF.

This rearrangement joins TRBV11-2 to TRBJ2-3; the D gene is possibly TRBD1 (6 bases). The CDR3 runs 16 residues. V lost 1 base, J lost 1 base, and 12 bases lay in between. Germline V gene lookup returns CDR1 SGHAT and CDR2 FQNNGV. CDR3 sequence: CASSLVQGSGTDTQYF. The DNA of the CDR3 is TGTGCCAGCAGCTTAGTCCAGGGGTCCGGCACAGATACGCAGTATTTT.

This chain connects TRBV20-1 to TRBJ2-7, with TRBD2 matching 8 bases. CDR3 size: 13 residues. Germline values: CDR1 DFQATT, CDR2 SNEGSKA (reference sequence). Losses at the gene ends were 2 bases for V and 6 bases for J; bases not matched to a gene: 6. The CDR3 DNA sequence: TGCAGTGCTAGACGGGAGGGCCGGAGCGAGCAGTACTTC. Protein sequence: CSARREGRSEQYF.

This clonotype showed up just once. The chain has TRBV27 and TRBJ1-2; tentative D call: TRBD1 (5 bases). The V and J ends lost 8 bases and 4 bases respectively, with 32 bases between them. The length of the CDR3 is 19 residues. Germline values: CDR1 MNHEY, CDR2 SMNVEV (reference sequence). CDR3 amino acids: CASLEEKPEPGRGGYGYTF. For the CDR3, the DNA is TGTGCCAGCCTCGAAGAGAAACCTGAGCCAGGGAGAGGCGGCTATGGCTACACCTTC.

The sample holds many counts of this clonotype. The chain combines TRBV7-3 with TRBJ2-3, with 9 bases fitting TRBD2. Germline V CDR1 and CDR2: SGHTA, FQGTGA. Trimming removed 5 bases from V and 5 bases from J; junction bases left unmatched: 5. The CDR3 has 14 residues. The CDR3 nucleotides are TGTGCCAGCAGCATTAGCGGGAGAGGAGATACGCAGTATTTT. This sequence encodes CASSISGRGDTQYF.

The CDR3 loop reads CASSTWQGNEQFF. The CDR3 coding sequence is TGTGCCAGCAGCACATGGCAGGGGAATGAGCAGTTCTTC. The rearrangement joins TRBV7-2 to TRBJ2-1; D is perhaps TRBD1 (6 bases). Germline CDR1 reads SGHTA; CDR2 reads FQGNSA. This CDR3 comprises 13 residues. V lost 5 bases and J 7 bases, leaving 12 bases between the germline ends.